The entry below describes one TCR beta chain. The entry originates in a study of blood T cell repertoires in COVID-19. This CDR3 has 16 residues. J lost 7 bases, V lost 6 bases, and 11 bases had no gene match. Germline lookup yields CDR1 ENHRY and CDR2 SYGVKD. Assay: immunoSEQ multiplex PCR; the TCRdb copy retains only in-frame clones and omits some. The table has roughly 350,000 clones, approximately 92% seen once; the top ten hold under 20%. Sequenced sample: PBMCs or T cells enriched from blood (not recorded which). The gene calls are TRBV10-3 and TRBJ2-1; TRBD2 matches at 11 bases. This TCR derives from a woman aged 25 to 39 who had recovered from COVID-19. The CDR3 loop reads CAISLNSGGARNEQFF. The CDR3 DNA reads TGTGCCATCAGCTTGAATAGCGGGGGGGCAAGAAATGAGCAGTTCTTC.